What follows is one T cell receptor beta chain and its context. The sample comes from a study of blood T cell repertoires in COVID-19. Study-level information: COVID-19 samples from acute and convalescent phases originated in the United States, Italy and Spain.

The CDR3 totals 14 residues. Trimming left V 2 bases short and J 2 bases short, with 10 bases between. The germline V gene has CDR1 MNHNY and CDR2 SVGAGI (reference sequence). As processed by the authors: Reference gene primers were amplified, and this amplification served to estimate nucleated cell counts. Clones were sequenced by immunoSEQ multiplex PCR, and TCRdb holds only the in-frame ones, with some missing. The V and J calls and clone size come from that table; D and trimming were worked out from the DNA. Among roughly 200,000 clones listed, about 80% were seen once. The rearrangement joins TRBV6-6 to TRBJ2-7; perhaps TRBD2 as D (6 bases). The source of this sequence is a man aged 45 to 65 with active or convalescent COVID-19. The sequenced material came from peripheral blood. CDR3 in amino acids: CASSYTRGAYEQYF. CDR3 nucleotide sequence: TGTGCCAGCAGTTACACGCGGGGAGCCTACGAGCAGTACTTC.